A selection of T cell receptor beta chains follows, all from one sample in a study of cytomegalovirus exposure and HLA in healthy donors. TCRdb's copy holds only in-frame clones and misses some; the assay was immunoSEQ multiplex PCR. The repertoire holds around 150,000 clones, with 70% as singletons. Sequenced material: PBMCs. Receptors originate from a man younger than 35 in good health and CMV-seropositive. Each CDR3 is given with its conserved first and last residue. A D gene is named only where the DNA matches it firmly. Clone size is not always given. Where it is, it says once, few, many or a class for expanded clones.

D,V,J,length,size,DNA,CDR3
-,TRBV5-1,TRBJ2-3,14,few,TGCGCCAGCAGCGCGGGACAGACGTCCGATACGCAGTATTTT,CASSAGQTSDTQYF
TRBD1,TRBV13,TRBJ2-3,16,few,TGTGCCAGCAGCCCTCCCCCGGGACAGATAACAGATACGCAGTATTTT,CASSPPPGQITDTQYF
-,TRBV10-3,TRBJ1-1,12,few,TGTGCCATCAGGGGGCGGGATACTGAAGCTTTCTTT,CAIRGRDTEAFF
-,TRBV29-1,TRBJ2-1,14,-,TGCAGCGTTGAAGATCAACATGGCCTGAATGAGCAGTTCTTC,CSVEDQHGLNEQFF
-,TRBV19,TRBJ2-2,15,-,-,CASTSDRGNTGELFF
-,TRBV29-1,TRBJ1-3,12,-,TGCAGCGTTGAAGAAGCCCCTCACACCATATATTTT,CSVEEAPHTIYF
-,TRBV7-9,TRBJ2-5,11,-,TGTGCCAGCAGCGCCCAGGAGACCCAGTACTTC,CASSAQETQYF
-,TRBV5-6,TRBJ2-5,14,-,TGTGCCAGCAGCTTGGATTCTCCTAGGGAGACCCAGTACTTC,CASSLDSPRETQYF
-,TRBV7-3,TRBJ2-2,13,once,TGTGCCAGCAGCTTGGGCCCGACCGGGGAGCTGTTTTTT,CASSLGPTGELFF
TRBD1,TRBV5-4,TRBJ2-2,15,-,TGTGCCAGCAGCTTGCAGGGGGCCGTCACCGGGGAGCTGTTTTTT,CASSLQGAVTGELFF
TRBD1,TRBV11-2,TRBJ2-4,14,-,TGTGCCAGCATCAAAACAGGGGGAGAAAACATTCAGTACTTC,CASIKTGGENIQYF
-,TRBV7-7,TRBJ2-3,14,-,TGTGCTAGCAGCCCCGGGACTAGCACAGATACGCAGTATTTT,CASSPGTSTDTQYF
TRBD1,TRBV28,TRBJ2-3,14,-,TGTGCCAGCAGACGGACAGGGGCGGGAGATACGCAGTATTTT,CASRRTGAGDTQYF
TRBD1,TRBV4-2,TRBJ2-3,16,-,TGTGCCAGCTGCCTATTAACAGGGGGCGATCCAGATACGCAGTATTTT,CASCLLTGGDPDTQYF
TRBD2,TRBV7-9,TRBJ2-1,15,-,TGTGCCAGCAGCTTGGGGGCGGGGGGAGGCGATGAGCAGTTCTTC,CASSLGAGGGDEQFF
-,TRBV7-6,TRBJ2-5,15,-,TGTGCCAGCAGCTACTCTAGGACATTTCAAGAGACCCAGTACTTC,CASSYSRTFQETQYF
TRBD2,TRBV4-2,TRBJ2-1,14,-,TGTGCCAGCAGCCTGGGACTAGACTACAATGAGCAGTTCTTC,CASSLGLDYNEQFF
TRBD1,TRBV5-6,TRBJ1-1,15,-,TGTGCCAGCAGCTCCAAACACCAGGGGGAGACTGAAGCTTTCTTT,CASSSKHQGETEAFF
-,TRBV7-8,TRBJ1-2,15,-,TGTGCCAGCAGCTTTCAGGGCAGCTTTGACTATGGCTACACCTTC,CASSFQGSFDYGYTF
-,TRBV13,TRBJ2-3,15,-,TGTGCCAGCAGCTCTAGGGGCTTAAGCACAGATACGCAGTATTTT,CASSSRGLSTDTQYF
-,TRBV5-1,TRBJ1-4,17,once,TGCGCCAGCAGCTTGTTACAGGGTGTTTCCTCGAATGAAAAACTGTTTTTT,CASSLLQGVSSNEKLFF
TRBD2,TRBV15,TRBJ2-1,15,-,TGTGCCACCAGCCCGACTAGCGGCCAATCCGATGAGCAGTTCTTC,CATSPTSGQSDEQFF
TRBD1,TRBV5-1,TRBJ1-6,13,-,TGCGCCAGCAGCTTGACAGGGGAATCACCCCTCCACTTT,CASSLTGESPLHF
TRBD1,TRBV28,TRBJ2-1,16,-,TGTGCCAGCAGTTTATACAGGGGTCCCCCTTACAATGAGCAGTTCTTC,CASSLYRGPPYNEQFF
-,TRBV25-1,TRBJ1-3,16,-,TGTGCCAGCAGTGCCAAAGGGGCTTACTCTGGAAACACCATATATTTT,CASSAKGAYSGNTIYF
TRBD1,TRBV14,TRBJ2-2,17,-,TGTGCCAGCAGCCAAGCCCGGACAGGGGTATTCGCCGGGGAGCTGTTTTTT,CASSQARTGVFAGELFF
-,TRBV5-1,TRBJ2-3,15,once,TGCGCCAGCAGCTTGACGGTTACTAGCACAGATACGCAGTATTTT,CASSLTVTSTDTQYF
-,TRBV5-1,TRBJ1-3,15,few,TGCGCCAGCAGCGAGAGAGGGTTCTCTGGAAACACCATATATTTT,CASSERGFSGNTIYF
-,TRBV7-2,TRBJ1-2,19,-,TGTGCCAGCAGCCGAGGGAGGGGCAGGGTGAATACCTGGGGCTATGGCTACACCTTC,CASSRGRGRVNTWGYGYTF
TRBD1,TRBV6-1,TRBJ1-1,14,-,TGTGCCTCTCATTCCTTCCAGGGGGGCACTGAAGCTTTCTTT,CASHSFQGGTEAFF
TRBD2,TRBV4-1,TRBJ2-2,16,few,TGCGCCAGCAGCACCGGGACTAGCGGGAGCCACGGGGAGCTGTTTTTT,CASSTGTSGSHGELFF
-,TRBV6-1,TRBJ2-1,15,-,TGTGCCAGCAGTGAAATGGCAGGGACCTACAATGAGCAGTTCTTC,CASSEMAGTYNEQFF
TRBD1,TRBV7-9,TRBJ1-1,19,-,TGTGCCAGCAGCTCAAACCGGGGAGACAGGGGGAGTGGGGACACTGAAGCTTTCTTT,CASSSNRGDRGSGDTEAFF
-,TRBV6-1,TRBJ1-1,12,-,TGTGCCAGCAGGGCAGTGAACACTGAAGCTTTCTTT,CASRAVNTEAFF
-,TRBV7-9,TRBJ2-3,11,-,TGTGCCAGCAGTCGGGAAGATACGCAGTATTTT,CASSREDTQYF
-,TRBV9,TRBJ1-6,17,-,TGTGCCAGCAGCCCACCCCGAACGACTGAGGGAAATTCACCCCTCCACTTT,CASSPPRTTEGNSPLHF
TRBD1,TRBV15,TRBJ1-3,17,-,TGTGCCACCAGCGGCCGGGACAGGGGGGACTCTGGAAACACCATATATTTT,CATSGRDRGDSGNTIYF
-,TRBV30,TRBJ2-1,15,few,TGTGCCTGGAGCGGTGAGAGCGGATCTTACAATGAGCAGTTCTTC,CAWSGESGSYNEQFF
TRBD1,TRBV6-8,TRBJ1-1,14,few,TGTGCCACCGTTGACTCAGGGGGGAACACTGAAGCTTTCTTT,CATVDSGGNTEAFF
-,TRBV5-6,TRBJ2-2,16,-,TGTGCCAGCAGCTTGTTGACTTCCACCAACACCGGGGAGCTGTTTTTT,CASSLLTSTNTGELFF
TRBD1,TRBV29-1,TRBJ1-4,13,-,TGCAGCGGGACGGGACAGTTAAATGAAAAACTGTTTTTT,CSGTGQLNEKLFF
-,TRBV2,TRBJ2-1,11,-,TGTGCCAGCATTAGGGGGACCGAGCAGTTCTTC,CASIRGTEQFF
TRBD1,TRBV13,TRBJ1-1,12,-,TGTGCCAGCAGCCTGGACAGGGCTGAAGCTTTCTTT,CASSLDRAEAFF
-,TRBV15,TRBJ1-5,16,-,TGTGCCACCAGCAGAGACTCACAGGTTAGCAATCAGCCCCAGCATTTT,CATSRDSQVSNQPQHF
-,TRBV9,TRBJ1-1,13,-,TGTGCCAGCAGCGTAGATCAGGACACTGAAGCTTTCTTT,CASSVDQDTEAFF
TRBD1,TRBV9,TRBJ1-1,12,few,TGTGCCAGCAGCCCACAGGGGGGTGAAGCTTTCTTT,CASSPQGGEAFF
-,TRBV5-1,TRBJ2-2,15,once,TGCGCCAGCAGCTTGTGGGGACAGAACACCGGGGAGCTGTTTTTT,CASSLWGQNTGELFF
-,TRBV2,TRBJ1-4,12,-,TGTGCCAGCAGTGAGGGCCCTGAAAAACTGTTTTTT,CASSEGPEKLFF
-,TRBV28,TRBJ1-2,14,once,TGTGCCAGCAGTTCGGTCCCCTCTCTCTATGGCTACACCTTC,CASSSVPSLYGYTF
-,TRBV11-3,TRBJ1-1,12,-,TGTGCCAGCAGCTTAGAAGTACACGAAGCTTTCTTT,CASSLEVHEAFF
-,TRBV2,TRBJ2-5,11,-,TGTGCCAGCAGATCGGGGGAGACCCAGTACTTC,CASRSGETQYF
TRBD2,TRBV5-4,TRBJ2-1,16,few,TGTGCCAGCAGCGTCCGACTAGCGGGAGCAGGCAATGAGCAGTTCTTC,CASSVRLAGAGNEQFF
-,TRBV2,TRBJ2-5,16,-,TGTGCCAGCAGATTCCTAGCGATGGTTGGCCAAGAGACCCAGTACTTC,CASRFLAMVGQETQYF
-,TRBV11-1,TRBJ1-1,16,-,TGTGCCAGCAGCTTAGGTTCCAGGCTCCAGAACACTGAAGCTTTCTTT,CASSLGSRLQNTEAFF
TRBD1,TRBV2,TRBJ1-2,13,-,TGTGCCAGCCCCACAGGGGTTAGCTATGGCTACACCTTC,CASPTGVSYGYTF
-,TRBV15,TRBJ1-4,15,-,TGTGCCACCAGCGGAAGCCTGGGGGCAGCTGAAAAACTGTTTTTT,CATSGSLGAAEKLFF
-,TRBV19,TRBJ1-1,15,-,TGTGCCAGTAGTATAGATCGCCTGGAGAAGGCTGAAGCTTTCTTT,CASSIDRLEKAEAFF
TRBD2,TRBV9,TRBJ2-1,16,many,TGTGCCAGCAGCGTAGGTGGGGGGAGGGCGCATAATGAGCAGTTCTTC,CASSVGGGRAHNEQFF
TRBD2,TRBV4-2,TRBJ2-3,16,-,TGTGCCAGCAGCCAAGTTAGTAGCGGGGGTACGGATACGCAGTATTTT,CASSQVSSGGTDTQYF